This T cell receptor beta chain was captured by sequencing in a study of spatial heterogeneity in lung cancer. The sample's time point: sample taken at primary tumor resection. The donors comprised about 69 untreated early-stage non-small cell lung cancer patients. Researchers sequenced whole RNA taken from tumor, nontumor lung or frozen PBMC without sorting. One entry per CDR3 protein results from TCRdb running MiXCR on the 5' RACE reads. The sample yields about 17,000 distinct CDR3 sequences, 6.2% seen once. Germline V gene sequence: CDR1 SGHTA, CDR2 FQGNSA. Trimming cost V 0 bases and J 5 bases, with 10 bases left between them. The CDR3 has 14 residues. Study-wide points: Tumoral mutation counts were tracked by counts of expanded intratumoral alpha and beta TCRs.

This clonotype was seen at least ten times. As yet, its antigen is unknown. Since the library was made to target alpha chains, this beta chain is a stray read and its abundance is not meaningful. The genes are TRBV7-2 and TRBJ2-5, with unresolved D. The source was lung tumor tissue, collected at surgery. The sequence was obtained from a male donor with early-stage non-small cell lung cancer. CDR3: CASSLASPRETQYF. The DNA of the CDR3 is TGTGCCAGCAGCTTAGCGTCACCCCGGGAGACCCAGTACTTC.